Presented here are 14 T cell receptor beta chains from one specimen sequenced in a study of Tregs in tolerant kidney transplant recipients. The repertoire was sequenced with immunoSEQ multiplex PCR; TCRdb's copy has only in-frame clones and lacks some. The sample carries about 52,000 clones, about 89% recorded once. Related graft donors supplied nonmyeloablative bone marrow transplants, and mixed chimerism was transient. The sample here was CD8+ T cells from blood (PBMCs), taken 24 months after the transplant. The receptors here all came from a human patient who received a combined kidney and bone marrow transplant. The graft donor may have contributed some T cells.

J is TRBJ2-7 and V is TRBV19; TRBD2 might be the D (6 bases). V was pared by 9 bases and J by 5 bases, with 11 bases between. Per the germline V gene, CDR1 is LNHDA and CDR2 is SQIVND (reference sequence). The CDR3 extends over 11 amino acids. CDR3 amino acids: CASPSGDEQYF. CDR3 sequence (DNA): TGTGCCAGCCCCTCGGGGGACGAGCAGTACTTC.

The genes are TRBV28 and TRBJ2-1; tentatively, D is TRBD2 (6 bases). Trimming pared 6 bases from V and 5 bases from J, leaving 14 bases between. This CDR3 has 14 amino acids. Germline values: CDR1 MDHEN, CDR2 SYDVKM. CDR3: CASRKIPSDNEQFF. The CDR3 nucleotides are TGTGCCAGCAGGAAAATACCTAGCGACAATGAGCAGTTCTTC.

CDR3 DNA: TGCGCCAGCAGCCAGGTCCAGGGTAGGAATGAGCAGTTCTTC. Translated, it gives CASSQVQGRNEQFF. The chain has TRBV4-3 and TRBJ2-1; D is possibly TRBD1 (5 bases). Trimming cost V 3 bases and J 7 bases, with 13 bases left between them. Per the germline V gene, CDR1 is LGHNA and CDR2 is YSLEER. This CDR3 is 14 amino acids long.

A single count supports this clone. The CDR3 here is CASSYSTGGPFYNEQFF. The CDR3 DNA sequence: TGTGCCAGCAGCTACTCAACAGGGGGGCCCTTCTACAATGAGCAGTTCTTC. The chain has TRBV5-6 and TRBJ2-1; 8 bases are a match to TRBD1. Germline V gene sequence: CDR1 SGHDT, CDR2 YYEEEE. The CDR3 loop spans 17 amino acids. The ends lost 3 bases at V and 3 bases at J; junction bases unmatched: 11.

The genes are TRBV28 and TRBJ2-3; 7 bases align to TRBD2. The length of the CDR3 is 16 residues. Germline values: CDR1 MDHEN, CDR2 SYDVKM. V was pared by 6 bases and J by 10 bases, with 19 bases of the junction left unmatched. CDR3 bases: TGTGCCAGCAGCCTTGAAAGGGAGGGGCCGGAATGTGCGCAGTATTTT. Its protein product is CASSLEREGPECAQYF.

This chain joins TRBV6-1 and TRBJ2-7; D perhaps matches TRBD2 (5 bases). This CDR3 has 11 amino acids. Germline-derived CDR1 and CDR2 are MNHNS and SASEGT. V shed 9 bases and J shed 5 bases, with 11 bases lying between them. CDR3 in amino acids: CASIHGDEQYF. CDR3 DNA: TGTGCCAGTATTCACGGGGACGAGCAGTACTTC.

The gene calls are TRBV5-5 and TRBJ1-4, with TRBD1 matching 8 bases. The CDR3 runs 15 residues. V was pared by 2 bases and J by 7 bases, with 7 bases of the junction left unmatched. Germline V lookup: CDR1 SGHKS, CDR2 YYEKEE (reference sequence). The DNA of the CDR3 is TGTGCCAGCAGCTTAGGAGGGACAGGCGGTGAAAAACTGTTTTTT. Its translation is CASSLGGTGGEKLFF.

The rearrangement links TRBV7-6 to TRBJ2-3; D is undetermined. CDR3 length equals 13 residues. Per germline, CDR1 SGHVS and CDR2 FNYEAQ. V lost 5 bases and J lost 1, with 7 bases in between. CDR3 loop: CASSPRGTDTQYF. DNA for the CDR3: TGTGCCAGCAGCCCACGGGGCACAGATACGCAGTATTTT.

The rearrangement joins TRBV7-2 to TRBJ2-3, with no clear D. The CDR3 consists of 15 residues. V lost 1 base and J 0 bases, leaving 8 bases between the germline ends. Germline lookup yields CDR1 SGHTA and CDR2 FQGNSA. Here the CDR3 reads CASSLVSSSTDTQYF. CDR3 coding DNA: TGTGCCAGCAGCTTAGTATCCTCTAGCACAGATACGCAGTATTTT.

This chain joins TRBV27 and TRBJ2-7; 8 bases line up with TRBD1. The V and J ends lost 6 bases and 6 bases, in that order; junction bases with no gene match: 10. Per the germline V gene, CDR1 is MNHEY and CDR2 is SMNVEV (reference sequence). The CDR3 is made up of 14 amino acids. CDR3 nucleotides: TGTGCCAGCAGGCTCCCGGGACAGGCACGCGAGCAGTACTTC. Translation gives CASRLPGQAREQYF.

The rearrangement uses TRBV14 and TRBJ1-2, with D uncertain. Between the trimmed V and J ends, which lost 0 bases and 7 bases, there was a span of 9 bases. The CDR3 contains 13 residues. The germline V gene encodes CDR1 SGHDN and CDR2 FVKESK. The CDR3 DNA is TGTGCCAGCAGCCAAGATCTCCGGGGTGGCTACACCTTC. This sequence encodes CASSQDLRGGYTF.

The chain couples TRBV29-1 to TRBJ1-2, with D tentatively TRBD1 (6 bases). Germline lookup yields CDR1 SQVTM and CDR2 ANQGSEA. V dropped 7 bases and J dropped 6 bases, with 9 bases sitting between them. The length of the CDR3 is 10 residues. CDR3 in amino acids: CSATGNGYTF. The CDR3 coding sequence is TGCAGCGCTACAGGGAATGGCTACACCTTC.

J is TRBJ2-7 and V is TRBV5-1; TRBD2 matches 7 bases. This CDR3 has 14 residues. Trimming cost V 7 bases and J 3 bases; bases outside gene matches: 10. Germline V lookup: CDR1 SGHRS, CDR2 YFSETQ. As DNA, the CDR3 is TGCGCCAGCGCGGGGGAAGGTCCCCTCTACGAGCAGTACTTC. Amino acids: CASAGEGPLYEQYF.

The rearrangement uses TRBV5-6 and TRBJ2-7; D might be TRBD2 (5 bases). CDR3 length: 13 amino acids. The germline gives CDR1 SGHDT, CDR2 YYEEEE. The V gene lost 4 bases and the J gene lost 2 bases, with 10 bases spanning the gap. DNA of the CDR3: TGTGCCAGCAGCCCGGGGATGGCCTACGAGCAGTACTTC. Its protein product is CASSPGMAYEQYF.